A selection of T cell receptor beta chains follows, all from one sample in a study of CD8 T cells in ankylosing spondylitis. TCRdb reprocessed the 5' RACE reads via MiXCR and lists one record per CDR3 protein. The sample has 500,000 to 650,000 distinct CDR3 sequences, about 5.7% seen once; the top ten hold around 3.5%. Input material: blood, either unsorted or a sorted T cell fraction (not recorded which). The source of these receptors is a male donor with ankylosing spondylitis. CDR3s include the opening cysteine and the closing phenylalanine or tryptophan. The D gene is left open where the match is weak. Where a row states a size, it is once, few, many or the class of an expanded clone; other rows omit it.

J: TRBJ1-5; V: TRBV6-1; size: many; D: .; length: 15; CDR3: CASSERRQGNQPQHF; DNA: TGTGCCAGCAGTGAAAGGCGGCAAGGGAATCAGCCCCAGCATTTT
J: TRBJ2-5; V: TRBV13; size: few; D: .; length: 16; CDR3: CASSLGLNPVGETQYF; DNA: TGTGCCAGCAGCTTAGGCCTCAACCCCGTGGGGGAGACCCAGTACTTC
J: TRBJ2-1; V: TRBV6-2/TRBV6-3; size: many; D: .; length: 13; CDR3: CASIRIRGAKQFF; DNA: TGTGCCAGCATTCGTATACGGGGCGCGAAGCAGTTCTTC
J: TRBJ2-7; V: TRBV7-6; size: many; D: .; length: 14; CDR3: CASSGQLSSYEQYF; DNA: TGTGCCAGCAGCGGACAGTTGAGCTCCTACGAGCAGTACTTC
J: TRBJ2-1; V: TRBV6-4; size: many; D: .; length: 13; CDR3: CASSDSSYNEQFF; DNA: TGTGCCAGCAGTGACAGCTCCTACAATGAGCAGTTCTTC
J: TRBJ2-2; V: TRBV5-4; size: many; D: .; length: 13; CDR3: CASSFRPTGELFF; DNA: TGTGCCAGCAGCTTCAGGCCCACCGGGGAGCTGTTTTTT
J: TRBJ2-1; V: TRBV20-1; size: many; D: .; length: 14; CDR3: CSASQDSLKNEQFF; DNA: TGCAGTGCTAGTCAGGACAGCCTTAAAAATGAGCAGTTCTTC
J: TRBJ2-2; V: TRBV4-3; size: .; D: .; length: 15; CDR3: CASRPGAYSTGELFF; DNA: TGCGCTAGCCGTCCAGGGGCATACAGCACCGGGGAGCTGTTTTTT
J: TRBJ1-1; V: TRBV5-1; size: many; D: .; length: 15; CDR3: CASSPSQGMNTEAFF; DNA: TGCGCCAGCAGCCCCTCTCAGGGCATGAACACTGAAGCTTTCTTT
J: TRBJ2-2; V: TRBV7-8; size: .; D: TRBD2; length: 16; CDR3: CASSLLAALNTGELFF; DNA: TGTGCCAGCAGCCTGCTAGCGGCGCTTAACACCGGGGAGCTGTTTTTT
J: TRBJ2-3; V: TRBV5-1; size: many; D: .; length: 14; CDR3: CASSWVPGSDTQYF; DNA: TGCGCCAGCAGCTGGGTGCCAGGATCAGATACGCAGTATTTT
J: TRBJ1-1; V: TRBV12-3/TRBV12-4; size: many; D: .; length: 13; CDR3: CASSFDGNTEAFF; DNA: TGTGCCAGCAGTTTTGACGGGAACACTGAAGCTTTCTTT
J: TRBJ2-1; V: TRBV10-3; size: many; D: TRBD2; length: 14; CDR3: CAISRKRENNEQFF; DNA: TGTGCCATCAGTCGCAAGCGGGAGAACAATGAGCAGTTCTTC
J: TRBJ2-2; V: TRBV6-1; size: many; D: TRBD2; length: 16; CDR3: CASRRLAGGLVGELFF; DNA: TGTGCCAGCAGACGACTAGCGGGAGGGTTAGTCGGGGAGCTGTTTTTT
J: TRBJ2-7; V: TRBV6-2/TRBV6-3; size: many; D: .; length: 14; CDR3: CASSRTLGGYEQYF; DNA: TGTGCCAGCAGTCGTACTCTCGGGGGCTACGAGCAGTACTTC
J: TRBJ1-2; V: TRBV4-1; size: few; D: .; length: 13; CDR3: CASSQGHQYGYTF; DNA: TGCGCCAGCAGCCAAGGACATCAATATGGCTACACCTTC
J: TRBJ2-7; V: TRBV6-5; size: many; D: TRBD1; length: 14; CDR3: CASSLTGGGNEQYF; DNA: TGTGCCAGCAGTTTGACAGGGGGCGGGAACGAGCAGTACTTC
J: TRBJ2-7; V: TRBV4-1; size: .; D: .; length: 16; CDR3: CASSPHSGGITYEQYF; DNA: TGCGCCAGCAGCCCCCATTCCGGAGGGATCACCTACGAGCAGTACTTC
J: TRBJ1-1; V: TRBV5-1; size: many; D: .; length: 15; CDR3: CASSPRTRSNTEAFF; DNA: TGCGCCAGCAGCCCAAGGACACGTTCTAACACTGAAGCTTTCTTT
J: TRBJ2-7; V: TRBV6-5; size: many; D: TRBD1; length: 13; CDR3: CASSSTGDYEQYF; DNA: TGTGCCAGCAGTTCTACAGGGGACTACGAGCAGTACTTC
J: TRBJ2-5; V: TRBV20-1; size: many; D: .; length: 12; CDR3: CSASSYQETQYF; DNA: TGCAGTGCTAGCTCGTACCAAGAGACCCAGTACTTC
J: TRBJ2-7; V: TRBV20-1; size: many; D: .; length: 15; CDR3: CSARESGELGYEQYF; DNA: TGCAGTGCTAGAGAGTCCGGGGAACTGGGCTACGAGCAGTACTTC
J: TRBJ2-7; V: TRBV20-1; size: many; D: .; length: 12; CDR3: CSARWSSYEQYF; DNA: TGCAGTGCTAGGTGGAGCTCCTACGAGCAGTACTTC
J: TRBJ2-3; V: TRBV29-1; size: many; D: .; length: 12; CDR3: CSVDRGRDTQYF; DNA: TGCAGCGTTGATCGGGGGCGGGATACGCAGTATTTT
J: TRBJ1-5; V: TRBV19; size: .; D: .; length: 14; CDR3: CASSIAGIRQPQHF; DNA: TGTGCCAGTAGTATTGCGGGGATTAGGCAGCCCCAGCATTTT
J: TRBJ2-1; V: TRBV20-1; size: many; D: TRBD2; length: 16; CDR3: CSAPSGLATRYNEQFF; DNA: TGCAGTGCTCCTTCCGGACTAGCCACACGATACAATGAGCAGTTCTTC
J: TRBJ1-5; V: TRBV5-1; size: many; D: .; length: 15; CDR3: CASSLAAGANQPQHF; DNA: TGCGCCAGCAGCTTGGCAGCAGGGGCCAATCAGCCCCAGCATTTT
J: TRBJ1-2; V: TRBV29-1; size: many; D: .; length: 11; CDR3: CSVFFNYGYTF; DNA: TGCAGCGTTTTTTTTAACTATGGCTACACCTTC
J: TRBJ2-7; V: TRBV7-2; size: many; D: .; length: 14; CDR3: CASSSTGTIYEQYF; DNA: TGTGCCAGCAGCTCTACCGGGACAATCTACGAGCAGTACTTC
J: TRBJ1-5; V: TRBV7-2; size: many; D: .; length: 14; CDR3: CASSFLSPNQPQHF; DNA: TGTGCCAGCAGCTTTTTATCCCCGAATCAGCCCCAGCATTTT
J: TRBJ2-7; V: TRBV6-1; size: few; D: .; length: 12; CDR3: CASKRVLYEQYF; DNA: TGTGCCAGCAAGAGGGTTCTCTACGAGCAGTACTTC
J: TRBJ2-1; V: TRBV12-3/TRBV12-4; size: few; D: TRBD2; length: 16; CDR3: CASSLDSGPSYNEQFF; DNA: TGTGCCAGCAGTTTGGATAGCGGGCCCTCCTACAATGAGCAGTTCTTC
J: TRBJ1-2; V: TRBV7-2; size: many; D: TRBD1; length: 17; CDR3: CASSSGTGPFRAAGYTF; DNA: TGTGCCAGCAGCTCCGGGACAGGGCCATTCCGGGCGGCTGGCTACACCTTC
J: TRBJ2-5; V: TRBV5-1; size: .; D: .; length: 16; CDR3: CASSLGRGASQETQYF; DNA: TGCGCCAGCAGCTTGGGCCGGGGGGCTTCCCAAGAGACCCAGTACTTC
J: TRBJ2-5; V: TRBV5-4; size: many; D: .; length: 14; CDR3: CASTPSPTGETQYF; DNA: TGTGCCAGCACCCCCTCCCCAACGGGAGAGACCCAGTACTTC
J: TRBJ2-1; V: TRBV29-1; size: many; D: .; length: 15; CDR3: CSVDSRDTSYNEQFF; DNA: TGCAGCGTTGACTCTCGCGACACCTCCTACAATGAGCAGTTCTTC
J: TRBJ1-1; V: TRBV7-9; size: many; D: .; length: 14; CDR3: CASSDRGPGTEAFF; DNA: TGTGCCAGCAGCGACCGGGGGCCGGGGACTGAAGCTTTCTTT
J: TRBJ2-7; V: TRBV29-1; size: .; D: .; length: 13; CDR3: CSAWGGGPGEQYF; DNA: TGCAGCGCCTGGGGAGGGGGCCCTGGCGAGCAGTACTTC
J: TRBJ2-1; V: TRBV18; size: .; D: TRBD1; length: 16; CDR3: CASSRDRGSSYNEQFF; DNA: TGTGCCAGCTCTCGGGACAGGGGAAGCTCCTACAATGAGCAGTTCTTC
J: TRBJ2-5; V: TRBV4-3; size: many; D: .; length: 13; CDR3: CASSQQGAETQYF; DNA: TGCGCCAGCAGCCAACAGGGCGCGGAGACCCAGTACTTC
J: TRBJ2-7; V: TRBV20-1; size: many; D: .; length: 14; CDR3: CSALTSTGSYEQYF; DNA: TGCAGTGCTCTGACTTCGACAGGTAGCTACGAGCAGTACTTC
J: TRBJ2-6; V: TRBV4-2; size: many; D: .; length: 18; CDR3: CASSQVRQGSSGANVLTF; DNA: TGTGCCAGCAGCCAAGTCAGGCAGGGAAGCTCTGGGGCCAACGTCCTGACTTTC
J: TRBJ2-1; V: TRBV7-2; size: .; D: .; length: 14; CDR3: CASSPRVWGDEQFF; DNA: TGTGCCAGCAGCCCCAGGGTGTGGGGCGATGAGCAGTTCTTC
J: TRBJ2-5; V: TRBV20-1; size: many; D: TRBD2; length: 15; CDR3: CSAKGLAGVQETQYF; DNA: TGCAGTGCTAAAGGACTAGCGGGAGTACAAGAGACCCAGTACTTC
J: TRBJ1-1; V: TRBV20-1; size: many; D: .; length: 12; CDR3: CSAGGLRTEAFF; DNA: TGCAGTGCTGGGGGACTTCGCACTGAAGCTTTCTTT
J: TRBJ1-1; V: TRBV20-1; size: many; D: .; length: 14; CDR3: CSASTGAWVTEAFF; DNA: TGCAGTGCTAGTACGGGAGCCTGGGTCACTGAAGCTTTCTTT
J: TRBJ1-6; V: TRBV25-1; size: many; D: TRBD1; length: 13; CDR3: CASRTGRNSPLHF; DNA: TGTGCCAGCAGGACAGGGAGGAATTCACCCCTCCACTTT
J: TRBJ1-6; V: TRBV4-2; size: many; D: .; length: 12; CDR3: CASSPRGSPLHF; DNA: TGTGCCAGCAGCCCCAGGGGTTCACCCCTCCACTTT